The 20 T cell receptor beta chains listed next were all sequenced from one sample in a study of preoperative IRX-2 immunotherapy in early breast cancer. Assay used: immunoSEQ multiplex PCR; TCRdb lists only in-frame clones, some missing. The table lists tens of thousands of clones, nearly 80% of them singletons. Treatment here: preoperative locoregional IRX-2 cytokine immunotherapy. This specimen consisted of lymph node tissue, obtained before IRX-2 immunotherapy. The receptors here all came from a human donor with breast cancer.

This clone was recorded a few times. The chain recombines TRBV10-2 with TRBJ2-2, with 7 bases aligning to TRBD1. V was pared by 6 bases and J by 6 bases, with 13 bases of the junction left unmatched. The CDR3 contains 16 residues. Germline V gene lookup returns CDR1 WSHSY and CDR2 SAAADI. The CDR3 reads CASRELLTGRAGELFF. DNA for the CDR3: TGCGCCAGCAGGGAGCTTTTGACAGGGCGGGCCGGGGAGCTGTTTTTT.

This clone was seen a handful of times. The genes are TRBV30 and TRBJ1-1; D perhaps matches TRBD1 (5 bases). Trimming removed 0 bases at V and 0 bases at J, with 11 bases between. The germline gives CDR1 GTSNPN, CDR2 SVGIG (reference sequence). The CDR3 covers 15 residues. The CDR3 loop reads CAWSVAGLMNTEAFF. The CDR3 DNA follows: TGTGCCTGGAGTGTGGCAGGGCTCATGAACACTGAAGCTTTCTTT.

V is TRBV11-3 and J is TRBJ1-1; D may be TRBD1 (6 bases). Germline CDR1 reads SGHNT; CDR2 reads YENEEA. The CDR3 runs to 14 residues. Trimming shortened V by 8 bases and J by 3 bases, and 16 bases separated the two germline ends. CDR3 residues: CASGGLLRDTEAFF. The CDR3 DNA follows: TGTGCCAGCGGGGGGCTCTTAAGAGACACTGAAGCTTTCTTT.

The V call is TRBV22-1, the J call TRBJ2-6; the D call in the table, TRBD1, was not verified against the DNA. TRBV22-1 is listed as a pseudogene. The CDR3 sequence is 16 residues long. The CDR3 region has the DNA TGTGCCAGCAGTCCACAGGGGGCGCGGGGGGCCAACGTCCTGACTTTC. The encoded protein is CASSPQGARGANVLTF.

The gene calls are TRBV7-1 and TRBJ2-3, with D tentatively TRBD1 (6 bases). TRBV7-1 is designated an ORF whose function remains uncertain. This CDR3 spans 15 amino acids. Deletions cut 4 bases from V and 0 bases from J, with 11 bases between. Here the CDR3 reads CASSFGGFSTDTQYF. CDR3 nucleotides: TGTGCCAGCAGCTTTGGGGGCTTCAGCACAGATACGCAGTATTTT.

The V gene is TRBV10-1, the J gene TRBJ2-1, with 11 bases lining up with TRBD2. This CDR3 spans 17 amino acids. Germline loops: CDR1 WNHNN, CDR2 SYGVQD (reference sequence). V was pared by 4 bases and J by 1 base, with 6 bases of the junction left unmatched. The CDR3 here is CASSGITSGGSYNEQFF. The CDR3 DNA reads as TGCGCCAGCAGTGGGATCACTAGCGGGGGTTCCTACAATGAGCAGTTCTTC.

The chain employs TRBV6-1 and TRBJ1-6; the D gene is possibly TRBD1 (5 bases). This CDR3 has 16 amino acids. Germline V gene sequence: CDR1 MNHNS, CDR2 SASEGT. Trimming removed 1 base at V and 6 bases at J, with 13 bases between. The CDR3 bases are TGTGCCAGCAGTGAAGAGGTTGGGGGGGTTAATTCACCCCTCCACTTT. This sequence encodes CASSEEVGGVNSPLHF.

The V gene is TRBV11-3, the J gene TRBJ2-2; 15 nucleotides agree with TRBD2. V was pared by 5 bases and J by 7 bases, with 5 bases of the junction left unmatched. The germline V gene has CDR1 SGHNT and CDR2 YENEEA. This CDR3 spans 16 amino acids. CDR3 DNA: TGTGCCAGCAGCCATCCGGGACTAGCGGGGGGCGGGGAGCTGTTTTTT. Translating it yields CASSHPGLAGGGELFF.

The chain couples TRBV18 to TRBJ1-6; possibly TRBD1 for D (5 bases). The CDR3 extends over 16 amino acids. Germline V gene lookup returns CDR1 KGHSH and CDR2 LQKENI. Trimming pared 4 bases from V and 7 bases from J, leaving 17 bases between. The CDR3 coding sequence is TGTGCCAGCTCACTACCAGGTGGAGCAGGGAATTCACCCCTCCACTTT. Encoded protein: CASSLPGGAGNSPLHF.

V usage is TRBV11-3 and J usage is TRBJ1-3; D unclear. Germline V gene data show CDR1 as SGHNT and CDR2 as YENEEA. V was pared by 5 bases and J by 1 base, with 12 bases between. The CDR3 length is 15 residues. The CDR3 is CASSGRQFSGNTIYF. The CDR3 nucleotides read TGTGCCAGCAGCGGAAGGCAGTTTTCTGGAAACACCATATATTTT.

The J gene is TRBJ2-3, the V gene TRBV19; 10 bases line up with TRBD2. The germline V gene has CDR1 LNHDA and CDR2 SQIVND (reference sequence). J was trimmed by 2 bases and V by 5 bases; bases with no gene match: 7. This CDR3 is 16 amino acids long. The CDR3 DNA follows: TGTGCCAGTAGTTCAATAGCGGGGGGTCACACAGATACGCAGTATTTT. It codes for CASSSIAGGHTDTQYF.

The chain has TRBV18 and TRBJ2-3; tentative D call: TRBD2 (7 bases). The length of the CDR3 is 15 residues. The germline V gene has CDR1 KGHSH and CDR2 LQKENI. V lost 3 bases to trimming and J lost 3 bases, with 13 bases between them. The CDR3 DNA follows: TGTGCCAGCTCACCGAGGGGGGGCCCTACAGATACGCAGTATTTT. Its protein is CASSPRGGPTDTQYF.

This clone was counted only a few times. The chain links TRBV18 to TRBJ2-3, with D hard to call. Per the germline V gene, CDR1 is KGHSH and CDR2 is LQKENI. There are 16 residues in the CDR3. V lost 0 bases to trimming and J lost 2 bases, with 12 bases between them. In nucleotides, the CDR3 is TGTGCCAGCTCACCACCCGGCACCGCCTACACAGATACGCAGTATTTT. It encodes CASSPPGTAYTDTQYF.

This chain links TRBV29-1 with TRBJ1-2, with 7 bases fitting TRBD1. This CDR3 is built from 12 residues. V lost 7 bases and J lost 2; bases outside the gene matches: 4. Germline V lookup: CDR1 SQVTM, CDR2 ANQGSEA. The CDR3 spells CSAAGQNYGYTF. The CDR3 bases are TGCAGCGCCGCGGGACAGAACTATGGCTACACCTTC. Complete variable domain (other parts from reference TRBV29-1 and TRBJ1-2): SAVISQKPSRDICQRGTSLTIQCQVDSQVTMMFWYRQQPGQSLTLIATANQGSEATYESGFVIDKFPISRPNLTFSTLTVSNMSPEDSSIYLCSAAGQNYGYTFGSGTRLTVV.

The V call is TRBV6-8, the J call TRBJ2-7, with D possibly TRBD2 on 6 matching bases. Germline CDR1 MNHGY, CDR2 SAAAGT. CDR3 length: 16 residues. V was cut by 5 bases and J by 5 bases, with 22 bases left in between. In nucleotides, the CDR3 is TGTGCCAGCAGTGCCTTCCGGGACTCGCGGCCCCACGAGCAGTACTTC. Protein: CASSAFRDSRPHEQYF.

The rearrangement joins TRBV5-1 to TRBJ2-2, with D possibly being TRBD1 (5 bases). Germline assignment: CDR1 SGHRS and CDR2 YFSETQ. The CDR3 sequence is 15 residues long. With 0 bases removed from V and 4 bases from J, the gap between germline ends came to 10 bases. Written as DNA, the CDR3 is TGCGCCAGCAGCTTGGGGCAGGGAAGCACCGGGGAGCTGTTTTTT. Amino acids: CASSLGQGSTGELFF.

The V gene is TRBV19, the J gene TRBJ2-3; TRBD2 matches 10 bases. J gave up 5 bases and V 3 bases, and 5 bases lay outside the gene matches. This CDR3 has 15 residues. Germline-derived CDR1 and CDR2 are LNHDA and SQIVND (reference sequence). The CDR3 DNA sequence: TGTGCCAGTAGTATGAGCGGGGGGGTACTAGATACGCAGTATTTT. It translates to CASSMSGGVLDTQYF.

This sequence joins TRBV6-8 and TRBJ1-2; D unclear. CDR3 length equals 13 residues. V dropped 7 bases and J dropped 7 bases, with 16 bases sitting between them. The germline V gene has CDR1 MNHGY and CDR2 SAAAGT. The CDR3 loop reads CASTNPTAGGYTF. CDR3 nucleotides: TGTGCCAGCACTAACCCCACAGCGGGTGGCTACACCTTC.

The DNA of the CDR3 is TGTGCCAGCAGTGGACGAGGGAGCCAGGGCCGAGATGAGCAGTTCTTC. Translated: CASSGRGSQGRDEQFF. The chain couples TRBV6-8 to TRBJ2-1; D is perhaps TRBD1 or TRBD2 (5 bases each). The CDR3 runs to 16 residues. Between the trimmed V and J ends, which lost 5 bases and 8 bases, there was a span of 22 bases. The germline gives CDR1 MNHGY, CDR2 SAAAGT.

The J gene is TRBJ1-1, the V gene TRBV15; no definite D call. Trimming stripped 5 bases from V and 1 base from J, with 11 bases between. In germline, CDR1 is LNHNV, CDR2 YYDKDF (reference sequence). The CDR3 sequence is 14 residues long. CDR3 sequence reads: CATSALGWNTEAFF. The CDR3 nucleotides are TGTGCCACCAGCGCCCTCGGATGGAACACTGAAGCTTTCTTT.